This T cell receptor (beta chain) was identified during a study of shared clonotypes between healthy human individuals. Sequencing was performed with immunoSEQ multiplex PCR; in TCRdb, only in-frame clones are kept and a portion is missing. The table has nearly 500,000 clones, roughly four fifths seen once. This clone was found many times. As yet, its antigen is unknown. The same CDR3 also results from other DNA sequences found in this sample. Study-wide findings and caveats: Donor clonotype sharing was expected to depend on sequencing depth.

Germline V gene data show CDR1 as LNHDA and CDR2 as SQIVND (reference sequence). The V and J ends lost 3 bases and 6 bases, in that order; junction bases with no gene match: 6. The CDR3 consists of 15 residues. The sample taken for sequencing was PBMCs. The chain recombines TRBV19 with TRBJ2-7; 12 bases match TRBD1. The receptor's source is a woman in her forties in good health. Some clones in this sample may be carry-over from other donors' samples. The CDR3, as DNA: TGTGCCAGTAGTATCCCGGGGACAGGGGGCTCCGAGCAGTACTTC. Translation: CASSIPGTGGSEQYF.